The 13 T cell receptor beta chains below all came from one sample that was sequenced in a study of T cell responses to AZD1222 COVID-19 vaccine. Using immunoSEQ multiplex PCR, the repertoire was profiled, and TCRdb retains in-frame clones only, with some absent. The table includes 150,000 to 200,000 clones, 92% detected once. The sequenced sample was peripheral blood, obtained 28 days after the second AZD1222 dose. The receptors derive from an adult who received the AZD1222 COVID-19 vaccine.

The genes are TRBV4-1 and TRBJ1-2, with 8 bases identical to TRBD1. The junction had 8 bases not matched to a gene; V was cut back by 1 base and J by 4 bases. The CDR3 length is 16 residues. CDR1 MGHRA and CDR2 YSYEKL come from the germline V gene. The CDR3 loop reads CASSQGWARGPYGYTF. DNA for the CDR3: TGCGCCAGCAGCCAAGGTTGGGCCAGGGGGCCCTATGGCTACACCTTC.

The V gene is TRBV3-1 (or the pseudogene TRBV3-2), the J gene TRBJ1-5; tentative D call: TRBD1 (6 bases). This CDR3 comprises 16 residues. Trimming shortened V by 0 bases and J by 2 bases, and 11 bases separated the two germline ends. The germline V gene has CDR1 LGHDT and CDR2 YNNKEL (reference sequence). As DNA, the CDR3 is TGTGCCAGCAGCCAAGATGGGGGGCATGGCAATCAGCCCCAGCATTTT. Its protein product is CASSQDGGHGNQPQHF.

The CDR3: CASRPSGTGIGGYTF. DNA for the CDR3: TGTGCCAGCAGACCAAGTGGGACAGGGATCGGAGGCTACACCTTC. The V gene is TRBV6-5, the J gene TRBJ1-2; TRBD1 agrees at 9 bases. From germline, CDR1 is MNHEY and CDR2 SVGAGI. V shed 6 bases, J shed 8 bases, and the junction held 13 bases outside the gene matches. The CDR3 has 15 residues.

This chain uses TRBV2 with TRBJ1-1; D is unclear. CDR3 length: 14 amino acids. Germline values: CDR1 SNHLY, CDR2 FYNNEI. Trimming removed 8 bases from V and 4 bases from J, with 17 bases in between. The CDR3 loop is CASERWRHATEAFF. DNA of the CDR3: TGTGCCAGCGAGAGGTGGAGACACGCCACTGAAGCTTTCTTT.

J is TRBJ1-1 and V is TRBV6-2 or TRBV6-3; D gene unclear. The germline gives CDR1 MNHEY, CDR2 SVGEGT. The CDR3 loop spans 14 amino acids. The V end lost 1 base, the J end lost 4 bases, and 10 bases lay between the germline ends. CDR3 sequence reads: CASSYLVRGTEAFF. The CDR3 DNA follows: TGTGCCAGCAGTTACTTGGTCCGAGGCACTGAAGCTTTCTTT.

There are a few counts of this clone. The V call is TRBV5-1, the J call TRBJ2-7, with D perhaps being TRBD1 or TRBD2 (5 bases each). The germline V gene encodes CDR1 SGHRS and CDR2 YFSETQ. The CDR3 totals 16 residues. Between the trimmed V and J ends, which lost 4 bases and 3 bases, there was a span of 20 bases. CDR3 sequence (DNA): TGCGCCAGCAGCCTGAGTTTAGGGGATCGGGACTACGAGCAGTACTTC. This translates into CASSLSLGDRDYEQYF.

This chain connects TRBV30 to TRBJ1-2; D ambiguous. CDR1 and CDR2 (germline): GTSNPN, SVGIG (reference sequence). The CDR3 runs 11 residues. V was clipped by 0 bases and J by 5 bases, with 4 bases between them. This CDR3 reads CAWSVQYGYTF. The CDR3 nucleotides read TGTGCCTGGAGTGTACAGTATGGCTACACCTTC.

The rearrangement joins TRBV6-1 to TRBJ1-5; 8 nucleotides agree with TRBD1. Unmatched junction bases numbered 0, after V lost 3 bases and J lost 11 bases. The CDR3 extends over 11 amino acids. Germline CDR1 reads MNHNS; CDR2 reads SASEGT. CDR3 sequence (DNA): TGTGCCAGCAGTGAGGACAGGGCCCAGCATTTT. Residues: CASSEDRAQHF.

A note on this clone: Distinct nucleotide sequences in the sample also encode this CDR3. This rearrangement joins TRBV6-5 to TRBJ2-2; D not certain. Trimming removed 6 bases at V and 7 bases at J, with 6 bases between. The length of the CDR3 is 11 residues. Germline assignment: CDR1 MNHEY and CDR2 SVGAGI. For the CDR3, the DNA is TGTGCCAGCAGACGCGACGGGGAGCTGTTTTTT. Translated: CASRRDGELFF.

This clone turned up a few times. The chain employs TRBV4-1 and TRBJ1-5, with D hard to call. V lost 2 bases, J lost 2 bases, and 10 bases lay in between. The CDR3 has 15 amino acids. CDR1 is MGHRA, CDR2 YSYEKL, per germline. The CDR3 loop is CASSQSPPGNQPQHF. DNA of the CDR3: TGCGCCAGCAGCCAATCTCCCCCCGGCAATCAGCCCCAGCATTTT.

V is TRBV3-1 (or the pseudogene TRBV3-2) and J is TRBJ1-5; TRBD1 is a possible D gene (6 bases). CDR1 LGHDT and CDR2 YNNKEL come from the germline V gene (reference sequence). Deletions cut 4 bases from V and 2 bases from J, with 12 bases between. This CDR3 is 15 amino acids long. The chain's CDR3 is CASSLSSGGNQPQHF. CDR3 nucleotide sequence: TGTGCCAGCAGCCTGTCGTCAGGGGGCAATCAGCCCCAGCATTTT.

The J gene is TRBJ2-2, the V gene TRBV7-8; 9 bases fit TRBD2. CDR3 length: 14 residues. Germline loops: CDR1 SGHVS, CDR2 FQNEAQ. Trimming cost V 8 bases and J 5 bases; bases outside gene matches: 6. CDR3 residues: CASRSGGGTGELFF. The CDR3 DNA reads TGTGCCAGCCGTAGCGGGGGTGGGACCGGGGAGCTGTTTTTT.

The rearrangement joins TRBV7-6 to TRBJ1-1, with 9 positions matching TRBD1. The CDR3 covers 15 residues. V dropped 1 base and J dropped 5; count of bases not matched to a gene: 5. Germline V gives CDR1 SGHVS, CDR2 FNYEAQ. In nucleotides, the CDR3 is TGTGCCAGCAGCTTAGTACAGGGGGCGCGGACTGAAGCTTTCTTT. Its translation is CASSLVQGARTEAFF.